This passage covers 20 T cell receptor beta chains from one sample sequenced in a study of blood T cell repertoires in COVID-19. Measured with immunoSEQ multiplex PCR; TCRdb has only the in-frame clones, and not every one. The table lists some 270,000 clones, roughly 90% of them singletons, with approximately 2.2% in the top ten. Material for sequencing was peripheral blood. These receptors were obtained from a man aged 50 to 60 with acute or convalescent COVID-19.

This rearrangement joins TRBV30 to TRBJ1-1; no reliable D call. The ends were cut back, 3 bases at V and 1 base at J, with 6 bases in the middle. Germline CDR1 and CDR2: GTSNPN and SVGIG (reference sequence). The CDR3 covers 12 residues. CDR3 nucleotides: TGTGCCTGGAGCTACGGGAACACTGAAGCTTTCTTT. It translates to CAWSYGNTEAFF.

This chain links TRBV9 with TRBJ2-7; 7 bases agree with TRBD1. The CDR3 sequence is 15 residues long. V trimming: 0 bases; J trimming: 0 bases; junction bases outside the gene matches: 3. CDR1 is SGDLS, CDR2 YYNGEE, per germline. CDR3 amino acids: CASSVAGTDSYEQYF. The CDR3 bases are TGTGCCAGCAGCGTAGCCGGGACAGACTCCTACGAGCAGTACTTC. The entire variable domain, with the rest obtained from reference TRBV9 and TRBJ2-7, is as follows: DSGVTQTPKHLITATGQRVTLRCSPRSGDLSVYWYQQSLDQGLQFLIQYYNGEERAKGNILERFSAQQFPDLHSELNLSSLELGDSALYFCASSVAGTDSYEQYFGPGTRLTVT.

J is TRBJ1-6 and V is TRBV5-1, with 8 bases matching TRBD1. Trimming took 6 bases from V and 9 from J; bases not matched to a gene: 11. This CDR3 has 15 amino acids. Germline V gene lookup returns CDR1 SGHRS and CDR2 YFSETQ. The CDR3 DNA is TGCGCCAGCACGTCGGACAGGGCGGGCGGTTCACCCCTCCACTTT. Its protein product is CASTSDRAGGSPLHF. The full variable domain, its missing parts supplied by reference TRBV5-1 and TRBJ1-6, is KAGVTQTPRYLIKTRGQQVTLSCSPISGHRSVSWYQQTPGQGLQFLFEYFSETQRNKGNFPGRFSGRQFSNSRSEMNVSTLELGDSALYLCASTSDRAGGSPLHFGNGTRLTVT.

The chain's CDR3 is CASSESGTAFF. The DNA for the CDR3 is TGTGCCAGCAGCGAATCGGGAACAGCTTTCTTT. The genes are TRBV5-6 and TRBJ1-1, with D unresolved. Germline CDR1 is SGHDT and CDR2 is YYEEEE. Trimming took off 4 bases at V and 10 bases at J, with 11 bases between the two ends. The CDR3 is 11 residues long. Filled out from reference TRBV5-6 and TRBJ1-1, the complete variable domain reads DAGVTQSPTHLIKTRGQQVTLRCSPKSGHDTVSWYQQALGQGPQFIFQYYEEEERQRGNFPDRFSGHQFPNYSSELNVNALLLGDSALYLCASSESGTAFFGQGTRLTVV.

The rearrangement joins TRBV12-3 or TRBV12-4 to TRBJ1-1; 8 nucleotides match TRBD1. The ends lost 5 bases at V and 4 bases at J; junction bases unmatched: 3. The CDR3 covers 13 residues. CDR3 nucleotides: TGTGCCAGCAGTAACACAGGGGGCACTGAAGCTTTCTTT. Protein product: CASSNTGGTEAFF.

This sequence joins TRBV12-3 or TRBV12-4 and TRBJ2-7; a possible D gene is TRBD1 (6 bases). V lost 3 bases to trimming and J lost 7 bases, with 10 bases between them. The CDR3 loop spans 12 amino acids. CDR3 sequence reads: CASSFPGVEQYF. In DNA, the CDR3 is TGTGCCAGCAGTTTCCCAGGGGTTGAGCAGTACTTC.

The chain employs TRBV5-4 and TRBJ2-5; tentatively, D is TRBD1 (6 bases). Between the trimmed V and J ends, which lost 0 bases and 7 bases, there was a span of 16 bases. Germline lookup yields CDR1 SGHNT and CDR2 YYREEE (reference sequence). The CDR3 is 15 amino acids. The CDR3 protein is CASSLGGVTRGTQYF. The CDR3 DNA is TGTGCCAGCAGCTTGGGAGGAGTTACCAGGGGGACCCAGTACTTC.

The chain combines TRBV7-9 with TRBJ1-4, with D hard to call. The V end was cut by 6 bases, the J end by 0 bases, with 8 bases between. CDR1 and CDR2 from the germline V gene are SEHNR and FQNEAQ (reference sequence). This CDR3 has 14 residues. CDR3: CASRTSSTNEKLFF. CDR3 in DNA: TGTGCCAGCAGGACATCCTCAACTAATGAAAAACTGTTTTTT.

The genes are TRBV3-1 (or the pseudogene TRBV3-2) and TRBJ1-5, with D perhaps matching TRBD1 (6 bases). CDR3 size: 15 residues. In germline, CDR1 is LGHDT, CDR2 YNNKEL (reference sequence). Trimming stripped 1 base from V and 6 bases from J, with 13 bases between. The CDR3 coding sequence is TGTGCCAGCAGCCAAGGGCAGGGGTGGGGTCAGCCCCAGCATTTT. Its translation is CASSQGQGWGQPQHF.

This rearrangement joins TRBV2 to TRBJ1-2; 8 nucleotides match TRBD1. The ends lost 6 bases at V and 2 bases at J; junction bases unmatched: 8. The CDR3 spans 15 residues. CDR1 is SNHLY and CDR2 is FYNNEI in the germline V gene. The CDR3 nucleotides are TGTGCCAGCAGCGAGAGGGACAGGCTAAACTATGGCTACACCTTC. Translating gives CASSERDRLNYGYTF.

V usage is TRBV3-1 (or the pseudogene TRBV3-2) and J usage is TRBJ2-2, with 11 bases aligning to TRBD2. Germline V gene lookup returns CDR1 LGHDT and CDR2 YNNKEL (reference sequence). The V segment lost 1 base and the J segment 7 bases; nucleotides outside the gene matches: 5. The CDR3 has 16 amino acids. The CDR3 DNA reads TGTGCCAGCAGCCAAGGAACTAGCGGGGGTGACGGGGAGCTGTTTTTT. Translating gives CASSQGTSGGDGELFF.

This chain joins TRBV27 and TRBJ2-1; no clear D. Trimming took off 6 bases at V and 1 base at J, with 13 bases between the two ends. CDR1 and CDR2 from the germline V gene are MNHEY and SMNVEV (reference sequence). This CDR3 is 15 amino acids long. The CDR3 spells CASSLGGPSYNEQFF. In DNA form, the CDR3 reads TGTGCCAGCAGCCTTGGTGGGCCGTCCTACAATGAGCAGTTCTTC.

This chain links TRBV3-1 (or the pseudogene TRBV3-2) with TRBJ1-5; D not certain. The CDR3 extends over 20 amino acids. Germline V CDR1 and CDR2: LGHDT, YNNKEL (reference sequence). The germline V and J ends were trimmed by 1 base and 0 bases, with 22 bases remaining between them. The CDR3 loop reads CASSQGDLIGRGISNQPQHF. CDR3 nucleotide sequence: TGTGCCAGCAGCCAAGGGGATCTAATAGGCCGGGGTATTAGCAATCAGCCCCAGCATTTT.

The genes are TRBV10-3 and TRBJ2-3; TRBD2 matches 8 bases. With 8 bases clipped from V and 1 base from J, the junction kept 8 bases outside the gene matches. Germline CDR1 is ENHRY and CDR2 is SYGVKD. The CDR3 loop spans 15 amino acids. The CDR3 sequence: CAIFSGRGGTDTQYF. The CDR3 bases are TGTGCCATCTTCTCCGGGCGGGGGGGCACAGATACGCAGTATTTT.

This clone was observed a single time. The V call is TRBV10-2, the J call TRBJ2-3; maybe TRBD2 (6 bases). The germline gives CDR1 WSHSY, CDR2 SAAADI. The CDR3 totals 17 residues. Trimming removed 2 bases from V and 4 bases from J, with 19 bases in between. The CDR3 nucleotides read TGCGCCAGCAGTGAGCAGAGCGGGCTTACTATCCCAGATACGCAGTATTTT. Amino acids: CASSEQSGLTIPDTQYF.

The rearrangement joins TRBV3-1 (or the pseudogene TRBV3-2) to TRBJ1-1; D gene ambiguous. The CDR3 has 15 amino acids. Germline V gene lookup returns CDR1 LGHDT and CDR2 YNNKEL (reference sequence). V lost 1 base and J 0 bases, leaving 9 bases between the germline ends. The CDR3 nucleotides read TGTGCCAGCAGCCAAGTCTTGGGCCTGAACACTGAAGCTTTCTTT. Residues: CASSQVLGLNTEAFF.

CDR3 nucleotides: TGTGCCAGCAGCTCCGCCCCAGGCGCAACTAATGAAAAACTGTTTTTT. Residues: CASSSAPGATNEKLFF. The chain links TRBV11-2 to TRBJ1-4; the D is unclear. Per the germline V gene, CDR1 is SGHAT and CDR2 is FQNNGV. V lost 4 bases, J lost 0 bases, and 12 bases lay in between. The CDR3 totals 16 residues.

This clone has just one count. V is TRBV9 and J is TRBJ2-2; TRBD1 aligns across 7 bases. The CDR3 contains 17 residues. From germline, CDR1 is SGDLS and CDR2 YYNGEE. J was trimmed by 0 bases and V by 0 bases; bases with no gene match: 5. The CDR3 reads CASSVGTGASNTGELFF. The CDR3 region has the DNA TGTGCCAGCAGCGTAGGTACAGGGGCGTCGAACACCGGGGAGCTGTTTTTT. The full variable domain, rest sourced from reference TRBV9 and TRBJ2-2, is DSGVTQTPKHLITATGQRVTLRCSPRSGDLSVYWYQQSLDQGLQFLIQYYNGEERAKGNILERFSAQQFPDLHSELNLSSLELGDSALYFCASSVGTGASNTGELFFGEGSRLTVL.

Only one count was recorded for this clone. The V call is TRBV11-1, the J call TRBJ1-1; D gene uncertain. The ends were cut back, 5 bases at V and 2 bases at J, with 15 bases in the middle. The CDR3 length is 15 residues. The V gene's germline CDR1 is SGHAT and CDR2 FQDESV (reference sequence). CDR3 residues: CASSPSPVPNTEAFF. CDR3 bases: TGTGCCAGCAGCCCGTCCCCTGTTCCCAACACTGAAGCTTTCTTT.

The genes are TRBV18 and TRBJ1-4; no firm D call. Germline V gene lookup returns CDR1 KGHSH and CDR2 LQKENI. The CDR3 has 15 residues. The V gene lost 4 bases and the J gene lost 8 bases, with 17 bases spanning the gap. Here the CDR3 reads CASSQGLPRREKLFF. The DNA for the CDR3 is TGTGCCAGCTCACAAGGACTCCCGAGGCGGGAAAAACTGTTTTTT. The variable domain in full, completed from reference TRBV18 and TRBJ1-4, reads NAGVMQNPRHLVRRRGQEARLRCSPMKGHSHVYWYRQLPEEGLKFMVYLQKENIIDESGMPKERFSAEFPKEGPSILRIQQVVRGDSAAYFCASSQGLPRREKLFFGSGTQLSVL.